Following are 13 T cell receptor beta chains from one sample sequenced in a study of CD8 T cells in acute hepatitis C reinfection (dated by TCRdb to the early 2020s). The sample's time point, from its label and the paper: naive CD8 control sorted from an acute-time-point sample. Library preparation used the immunoSEQ multiplex PCR assay. The source is immuneACCESS, and TCRdb retained only in-frame sequences with V and J called. Part of the clones is not carried over; for the studies checked, unresolved V genes explain less than half of this, and the remainder is unexplained. This sample holds over 35,000 clones; approximately 87% were observed only once. The ten largest clonotypes hold under 0.65% of the sample. Sequencing was done on a sample of naive CD8+ T cells from PBMCs. In light of the paper, this sample's cell subset or site label describes: sorted total naive CD45RO-negative CD8+ T cells. Receptors originate from a man under 40 with chronic hepatitis C.

This chain links TRBV27 with TRBJ2-2; D is unclear. The V end was cut by 0 bases, the J end by 7 bases, with 6 bases between. CDR3 size: 13 residues. Germline-derived CDR1 and CDR2 are MNHEY and SMNVEV (reference sequence). CDR3 coding DNA: TGTGCCAGCAGTTTATCCCGGAGCGGGGAGCTGTTTTTT. Protein sequence: CASSLSRSGELFF.

This chain connects TRBV27 to TRBJ1-5; D remains unclear. The germline V and J ends were trimmed by 8 bases and 13 bases, with 15 bases remaining between them. CDR1 is MNHEY and CDR2 is SMNVEV in the germline V gene (reference sequence). CDR3 size: 11 residues. Here the CDR3 DNA reads TGTGCCAGCGGGAGTGGAACAGAACAGCATTTT. This gives the protein CASGSGTEQHF.

This clone was seen once. J is TRBJ2-7 and V is TRBV7-9; 10 nucleotides match TRBD1. The CDR3 runs 16 residues. The V segment lost 6 bases and the J segment 3 bases; nucleotides outside the gene matches: 11. CDR1 is SEHNR, CDR2 FQNEAQ, per germline (reference sequence). The CDR3 DNA reads TGTGCCAGCAGTCAGAACCGGGACAGGGGAAACTACGAGCAGTACTTC. This codes for CASSQNRDRGNYEQYF.

The V gene is TRBV7-9, the J gene TRBJ2-3; tentative D call: TRBD1 (6 bases). Germline-derived CDR1 and CDR2 are SEHNR and FQNEAQ (reference sequence). Trimming removed 4 bases from V and 2 bases from J, with 16 bases in between. The CDR3 consists of 16 residues. The CDR3: CASSYRDRGPTDTQYF. Written as DNA, the CDR3 is TGTGCCAGCAGCTACAGGGATAGGGGCCCCACAGATACGCAGTATTTT.

The V and J genes are TRBV4-3 and TRBJ2-7; 8 nucleotides align to TRBD2. The CDR3 length is 16 residues. The V gene end was trimmed by 4 bases and the J gene end by 0 bases; junction bases not matched to a gene: 8. Germline V gene sequence: CDR1 LGHNA, CDR2 YSLEER. The DNA for the CDR3 is TGCGCCAGCAGCCGGTTAGCGGGGAGGAGCTCCTACGAGCAGTACTTC. Amino acids: CASSRLAGRSSYEQYF.

This clone has a single count. This chain uses TRBV11-1 with TRBJ1-2, with 8 nucleotides matching TRBD1. The V and J ends lost 1 base and 8 bases, in that order; junction bases with no gene match: 3. The CDR3 runs to 13 residues. The germline gives CDR1 SGHAT, CDR2 FQDESV (reference sequence). The CDR3 loop is CASSLGTGRGYTF. The CDR3 DNA reads TGTGCCAGCAGCTTAGGGACAGGGCGAGGCTACACCTTC.

This clone has only one observation. The gene calls are TRBV11-2 and TRBJ2-5; 7 bases line up with TRBD2. Germline CDR1 reads SGHAT; CDR2 reads FQNNGV. This CDR3 is built from 16 residues. V lost 5 bases and J lost 1; bases outside the gene matches: 10. CDR3 in amino acids: CASSPWGGTSQETQYF. CDR3 coding DNA: TGTGCCAGCAGCCCTTGGGGGGGAACCTCCCAAGAGACCCAGTACTTC.

The chain is built from TRBV5-1 and TRBJ2-5; TRBD2 is a possible D gene (5 bases). CDR1 and CDR2 (germline): SGHRS, YFSETQ. The ends were cut back, 1 base at V and 4 bases at J, with 14 bases in the middle. The CDR3 is 15 amino acids. Written as DNA, the CDR3 is TGCGCCAGCAGCTTGCCGGCGGGCCCTTCAGAGACCCAGTACTTC. Translation: CASSLPAGPSETQYF. The whole variable domain, filled in from reference TRBV5-1 and TRBJ2-5, reads KAGVTQTPRYLIKTRGQQVTLSCSPISGHRSVSWYQQTPGQGLQFLFEYFSETQRNKGNFPGRFSGRQFSNSRSEMNVSTLELGDSALYLCASSLPAGPSETQYFGPGTRLLVL.

The gene calls are TRBV4-3 and TRBJ2-1; TRBD1 is a possible D gene (6 bases). Germline lookup yields CDR1 LGHNA and CDR2 YSLEER. The CDR3 runs to 12 residues. Trimming removed 3 bases at V and 13 bases at J, with 13 bases between. The CDR3 DNA sequence: TGCGCCAGCAGCCATCTTGACAGGAGCCAGTTCTTC. This sequence encodes CASSHLDRSQFF.

The chain employs TRBV10-3 and TRBJ2-1; 10 nucleotides line up with TRBD2. Per germline, CDR1 ENHRY and CDR2 SYGVKD. Losses at the gene ends were 4 bases for V and 5 bases for J; bases not matched to a gene: 8. The CDR3 loop spans 16 amino acids. CDR3 region: CAISGFSGGQNNEQFF. The DNA for the CDR3 is TGTGCCATCAGTGGGTTTAGCGGGGGGCAGAACAATGAGCAGTTCTTC.

With regard to this clone: Other DNA sequences of this sample code for an identical CDR3. The chain links TRBV9 to TRBJ2-1, with 9 bases fitting TRBD2. The trim removed 0 bases at V and 15 bases at J, leaving 13 bases unmatched. Germline CDR1 SGDLS, CDR2 YYNGEE. This CDR3 spans 15 amino acids. CDR3 sequence: CASSVDGAGGLGTFF. The CDR3 DNA reads as TGTGCCAGCAGCGTAGATGGGGCGGGGGGGCTGGGAACGTTCTTC.

The rearrangement joins TRBV13 to TRBJ1-5, with D tentatively TRBD1 (6 bases). Germline assignment: CDR1 PRHDT and CDR2 FYEKMQ (reference sequence). V shed 3 bases and J shed 3 bases, with 9 bases lying between them. CDR3 length equals 14 residues. CDR3 coding DNA: TGTGCCAGCAGCTTTAGGGGGTTCAATCAGCCCCAGCATTTT. Protein product: CASSFRGFNQPQHF.

The chain couples TRBV4-1 to TRBJ1-6; D gene ambiguous. Deletions cut 1 base from V and 10 bases from J, with 8 bases between. Germline CDR1 and CDR2: MGHRA and YSYEKL. The CDR3 has 13 amino acids. Here the CDR3 DNA reads TGCGCCAGCAGCCAAGTTCGGGAGTCACCCCTCCACTTT. This codes for CASSQVRESPLHF.